These 25 T cell receptor beta chains were sequenced from one sample in a study of early T cells in non-severe SARS-CoV-2 infection. MiXCR, run by TCRdb on the 5' RACE reads, gives a single entry per CDR3 protein. Of about 61,000 distinct CDR3 sequences listed, 12% are singletons. The source material was whole blood, sampled at baseline. The receptors here all came from an adult who was a healthcare worker with PCR-confirmed SARS-CoV-2 infection or an uninfected control (not recorded which). The donor label of this sample is uncertain.

The chain employs TRBV24-1 and TRBJ1-1, with 7 bases lining up with TRBD1. Unmatched junction bases numbered 0, after V lost 5 bases and J lost 1 base. Germline V gives CDR1 KGHDR, CDR2 SFDVKD. The CDR3 is 13 residues long. CDR3 residues: CATSAGGNTEAFF. CDR3 in DNA: TGTGCCACCAGTGCAGGGGGGAACACTGAAGCTTTCTTT.

This clonotype was found a few times. The genes are TRBV27 and TRBJ2-2; D gene ambiguous. The V end lost 2 bases, the J end lost 4 bases, and 5 bases lay between the germline ends. Germline loops: CDR1 MNHEY, CDR2 SMNVEV (reference sequence). The CDR3 extends over 13 amino acids. CDR3 in DNA: TGTGCCAGCAGTTTAAGGATCACCGGGGAGCTGTTTTTT. Residues: CASSLRITGELFF.

The chain has TRBV11-2 and TRBJ2-4; D remains ambiguous. Trimming took 5 bases from V and 6 from J, leaving 5 bases between them. The CDR3 length is 11 residues. Germline V gene data show CDR1 as SGHAT and CDR2 as FQNNGV. This chain's CDR3 is CASSRSNIQYF. The DNA of the CDR3 is TGTGCCAGCAGCAGATCAAACATTCAGTACTTC.

This clonotype occurred a few times. The CDR3 sequence: CASSLAKQGGQETQYF. CDR3 sequence (DNA): TGTGCCAGCAGCTTAGCGAAGCAGGGGGGACAAGAGACCCAGTACTTC. This chain joins TRBV11-2 and TRBJ2-5; maybe TRBD1 (7 bases). The CDR3 has 16 residues. Germline CDR1 and CDR2: SGHAT and FQNNGV. V shed 1 base and J shed 2 bases, with 14 bases lying between them.

This clonotype was seen ten or more times. The rearrangement links TRBV3-1 to TRBJ1-1, with no clear D. Trimming removed 0 bases at V and 2 bases at J, with 4 bases between. Germline values: CDR1 LGHDT, CDR2 YNNKEL (reference sequence). The CDR3 has 13 residues. CDR3: CASSQDGNTEAFF. In nucleotides, the CDR3 is TGTGCCAGCAGCCAAGACGGAAACACTGAAGCTTTCTTT.

The V call is TRBV5-4, the J call TRBJ2-5, with D perhaps matching TRBD2 (6 bases). The germline CDR1 and CDR2 sequences are SGHNT and YYREEE (reference sequence). The V gene lost 4 bases and the J gene lost 5 bases, with 18 bases spanning the gap. This CDR3 comprises 15 residues. The CDR3 is CASSPGGPLGETQYF. The CDR3 coding sequence is TGTGCCAGCAGCCCCGGGGGACCGCTCGGGGAGACCCAGTACTTC.

In this sample, this clonotype turned up many times. The chain has TRBV2 and TRBJ1-1; the D gene is possibly TRBD1 (6 bases). V dropped 10 bases and J dropped 3 bases, with 27 bases sitting between them. Germline V CDR1 and CDR2: SNHLY, FYNNEI. This CDR3 comprises 17 residues. The CDR3 reads CATRGSALEGVDTEAFF. DNA for the CDR3: TGTGCCACCAGGGGATCTGCCTTGGAGGGGGTTGACACTGAAGCTTTCTTT.

This clonotype was seen ten or more times. The rearrangement links TRBV29-1 to TRBJ2-3; D gene unclear. The CDR3 sequence is 16 residues long. V lost 4 bases, J lost 0 bases, and 17 bases lay in between. Germline-derived CDR1 and CDR2 are SQVTM and ANQGSEA. The chain's CDR3 is CSVGQSKAGSTDTQYF. CDR3 in DNA: TGCAGCGTTGGTCAATCCAAAGCTGGAAGCACAGATACGCAGTATTTT.

This clonotype was observed many times. The rearrangement joins TRBV6-5 to TRBJ1-5, with D hard to call. The CDR3 extends over 12 amino acids. Trimming shortened V by 6 bases and J by 4 bases, and 7 bases separated the two germline ends. Germline V CDR1 and CDR2: MNHEY, SVGAGI. The CDR3 spells CASRGRNQPQHF. In DNA, the CDR3 is TGTGCCAGCAGGGGTCGGAATCAGCCCCAGCATTTT.

This clonotype was observed many times. The rearrangement joins TRBV12-3 or TRBV12-4 to TRBJ1-5; possibly TRBD1 for D (6 bases). The CDR3 extends over 17 amino acids. The V end lost 5 bases, the J end lost 4 bases, and 21 bases lay between the germline ends. The CDR3 region is CASSLSGGGYGNQPQHF. Written as DNA, the CDR3 is TGTGCCAGCAGTCTCAGCGGCGGGGGCTATGGGAATCAGCCCCAGCATTTT.

Ten or more counts support this clonotype. The V gene is TRBV4-2, the J gene TRBJ2-3, with D perhaps matching TRBD1 or TRBD2 (5 bases each). Trimming cost V 0 bases and J 5 bases, with 15 bases left between them. The CDR3 extends over 16 amino acids. The germline gives CDR1 LGHNA, CDR2 YNFKEQ. CDR3 protein: CASSQDLWDVGDTQYF. Here the CDR3 DNA reads TGTGCCAGCAGCCAAGATCTCTGGGACGTGGGAGATACGCAGTATTTT.

In its sample, this clonotype was seen a few times. The CDR3 region has the DNA TGTGCCAGCAGTGCCAGGGGGCGGGATGAAAAACTGTTTTTT. This gives the protein CASSARGRDEKLFF. V gene TRBV6-6 combines with J gene TRBJ1-4, with 8 bases lining up with TRBD1. The CDR3 runs to 14 residues. V gave up 5 bases and J gave up 6 bases; unmatched junction bases: 5. Per the germline V gene, CDR1 is MNHNY and CDR2 is SVGAGI (reference sequence).

J is TRBJ2-6 and V is TRBV5-5; TRBD1 is a possible D gene (6 bases). The V and J ends lost 3 bases and 0 bases respectively, with 19 bases between them. Per the germline V gene, CDR1 is SGHKS and CDR2 is YYEKEE (reference sequence). The CDR3 has 19 amino acids. CDR3 bases: TGTGCCAGCAGCTCCACCTCCTCCGGACAGCACTCTGGGGCCAACGTCCTGACTTTC. Protein: CASSSTSSGQHSGANVLTF.

The chain joins TRBV5-1 to TRBJ2-2; D gene unclear. The CDR3 contains 14 residues. V dropped 1 base and J dropped 2 bases, with 6 bases sitting between them. Per germline, CDR1 SGHRS and CDR2 YFSETQ. The CDR3 DNA sequence: TGCGCCAGCAGCTTGACAGCTAACACCGGGGAGCTGTTTTTT. Protein sequence: CASSLTANTGELFF.

This clonotype was recorded a few times. The chain recombines TRBV7-9 with TRBJ2-3, with D unresolved. Trimming removed 8 bases at V and 4 bases at J, with 13 bases between. Germline lookup yields CDR1 SEHNR and CDR2 FQNEAQ (reference sequence). This CDR3 is 13 amino acids long. The CDR3 spells CASEGKSADTQYF. As DNA, the CDR3 is TGTGCCAGCGAAGGGAAGTCCGCAGATACGCAGTATTTT.

This chain uses TRBV4-1 with TRBJ1-3; no clear D gene. Germline lookup yields CDR1 MGHRA and CDR2 YSYEKL. This CDR3 is 16 amino acids long. Trimming shortened V by 0 bases and J by 0 bases, and 9 bases separated the two germline ends. For the CDR3, the DNA is TGCGCCAGCAGCCAAGAACAGAACCTCTCTGGAAACACCATATATTTT. Translated, it gives CASSQEQNLSGNTIYF.

This chain links TRBV6-5 with TRBJ2-1, with 8 nucleotides matching TRBD1. Germline values: CDR1 MNHEY, CDR2 SVGAGI. CDR3 length: 15 residues. Losses at the gene ends were 5 bases for V and 0 bases for J; bases not matched to a gene: 3. CDR3 protein: CASSHRGSSYNEQFF. DNA of the CDR3: TGTGCCAGCAGTCACAGGGGGAGCTCCTACAATGAGCAGTTCTTC.

There are many counts of this clonotype. J is TRBJ2-5 and V is TRBV7-6; D is perhaps TRBD1 or TRBD2 (5 bases each). From germline, CDR1 is SGHVS and CDR2 FNYEAQ. The CDR3 consists of 17 residues. Between the trimmed V and J ends, which lost 3 bases and 1 base, there was a span of 18 bases. This CDR3 reads CASSLKLAGAVQETQYF. In nucleotides, the CDR3 is TGTGCCAGCAGCTTGAAGCTTGCCGGGGCAGTCCAAGAGACCCAGTACTTC.

The chain recombines TRBV9 with TRBJ1-1, with D uncertain. Per the germline V gene, CDR1 is SGDLS and CDR2 is YYNGEE. CDR3 length: 13 residues. V lost 3 bases and J 0 bases, leaving 6 bases between the germline ends. CDR3 nucleotide sequence: TGTGCCAGCAGCGGCAGCCTGAACACTGAAGCTTTCTTT. Its translation is CASSGSLNTEAFF.

The V call is TRBV29-1, the J call TRBJ2-3, with D maybe TRBD2 (6 bases). CDR3 length: 13 amino acids. Germline V gene data show CDR1 as SQVTM and CDR2 as ANQGSEA. V lost 8 bases and J lost 3, with 15 bases in between. The CDR3 nucleotides are TGCAGCTCTGGTGGAGGGTCGACAGATACGCAGTATTTT. This translates into CSSGGGSTDTQYF.

In this sample, this clonotype turned up many times. V is TRBV18 and J is TRBJ1-1, with D perhaps matching TRBD1 (5 bases). The CDR3 is 15 amino acids. Deletions cut 3 bases from V and 5 bases from J, with 16 bases between. The V gene's germline CDR1 is KGHSH and CDR2 LQKENI. The CDR3 region is CASSPRVGDGTEAFF. CDR3 in DNA: TGTGCCAGCTCACCTCGTGTGGGGGATGGGACTGAAGCTTTCTTT.

This clonotype was counted ten times or more. The gene calls are TRBV7-2 and TRBJ2-5; the D call may be TRBD1 or TRBD2 (5 bases each). Trimming removed 1 base from V and 5 bases from J, with 11 bases in between. Germline CDR1 and CDR2: SGHTA and FQGNSA. The CDR3 runs 14 residues. CDR3 bases: TGTGCCAGCAGCTTAGTGGCCAGGGAGGAGACCCAGTACTTC. It yields the protein CASSLVAREETQYF.

This clonotype was seen ten or more times. The rearrangement uses TRBV5-1 and TRBJ2-1, with D perhaps matching TRBD1 or TRBD2 (6 bases each). Germline lookup yields CDR1 SGHRS and CDR2 YFSETQ. V dropped 1 base and J dropped 4 bases, with 12 bases sitting between them. The CDR3 has 15 residues. The CDR3 region is CASSLRGAPYNEQFF. CDR3 bases: TGCGCCAGCAGCTTGAGGGGGGCCCCTTACAATGAGCAGTTCTTC.

This clonotype came up many times. V gene TRBV3-1 combines with J gene TRBJ1-6, with D uncertain. Trimming shortened V by 0 bases and J by 4 bases, and 10 bases separated the two germline ends. The CDR3 consists of 16 residues. Germline-derived CDR1 and CDR2 are LGHDT and YNNKEL (reference sequence). The CDR3 loop is CASSQEAGEYNSPLHF. CDR3 DNA: TGTGCCAGCAGCCAAGAGGCAGGAGAATATAATTCACCCCTCCACTTT. The variable domain in full, with the rest retrieved from reference TRBV3-1 and TRBJ1-6, is DTAVSQTPKYLVTQMGNDKSIKCEQNLGHDTMYWYKQDSKKFLKIMFSYNNKELIINETVPNRFSPKSPDKAHLNLHINSLELGDSAVYFCASSQEAGEYNSPLHFGNGTRLTVT.

This clonotype came up many times. The chain uses TRBV24-1 and TRBJ1-1; D call uncertain. The CDR3 is 13 residues long. The ends were cut back, 7 bases at V and 2 bases at J, with 10 bases in the middle. Germline V lookup: CDR1 KGHDR, CDR2 SFDVKD. CDR3 region: CATRETSNTEAFF. The CDR3 nucleotides are TGTGCCACCAGAGAGACTTCAAACACTGAAGCTTTCTTT.